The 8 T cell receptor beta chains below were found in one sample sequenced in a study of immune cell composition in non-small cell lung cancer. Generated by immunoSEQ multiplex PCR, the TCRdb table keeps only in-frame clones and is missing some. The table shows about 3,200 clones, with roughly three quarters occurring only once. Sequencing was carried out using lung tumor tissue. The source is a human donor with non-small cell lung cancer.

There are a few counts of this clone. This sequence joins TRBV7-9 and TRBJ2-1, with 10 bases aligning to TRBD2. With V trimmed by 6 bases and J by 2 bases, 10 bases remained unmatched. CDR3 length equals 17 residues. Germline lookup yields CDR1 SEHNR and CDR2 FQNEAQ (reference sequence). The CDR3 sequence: CASRLLAGWMTYNEQFF. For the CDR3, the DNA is TGTGCCAGCAGGCTACTAGCGGGGTGGATGACCTACAATGAGCAGTTCTTC.

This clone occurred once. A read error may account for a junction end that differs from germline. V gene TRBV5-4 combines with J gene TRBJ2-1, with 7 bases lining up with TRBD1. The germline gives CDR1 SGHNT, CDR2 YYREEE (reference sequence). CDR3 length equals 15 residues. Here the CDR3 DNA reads TGTGCCAGCAGCACTCGACAGGGAACGGCTACTCAGCAACTCTTC. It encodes CASSTRQGTATQQLF.

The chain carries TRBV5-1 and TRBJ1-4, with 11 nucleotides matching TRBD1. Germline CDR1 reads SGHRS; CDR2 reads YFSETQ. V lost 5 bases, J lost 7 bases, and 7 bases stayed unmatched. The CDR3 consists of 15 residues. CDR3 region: CASSRDGTGGEKLFF. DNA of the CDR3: TGCGCCAGCAGTCGCGACGGGACAGGGGGTGAAAAACTGTTTTTT. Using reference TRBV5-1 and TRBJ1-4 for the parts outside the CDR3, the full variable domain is KAGVTQTPRYLIKTRGQQVTLSCSPISGHRSVSWYQQTPGQGLQFLFEYFSETQRNKGNFPGRFSGRQFSNSRSEMNVSTLELGDSALYLCASSRDGTGGEKLFFGSGTQLSVL.

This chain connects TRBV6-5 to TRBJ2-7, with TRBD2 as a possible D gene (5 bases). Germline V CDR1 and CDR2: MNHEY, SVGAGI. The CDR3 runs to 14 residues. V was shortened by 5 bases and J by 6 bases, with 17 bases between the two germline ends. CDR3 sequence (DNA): TGTGCCAGCAGTGGTACCCAGCGGAGTGGCGAGCAGTACTTC. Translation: CASSGTQRSGEQYF.

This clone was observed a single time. The CDR3 DNA follows: TGTGCCAGCAGCTTAGGAGGTGTAGGCACTGAAGCTTTCTTT. Its translation: CASSLGGVGTEAFF. The chain has TRBV7-6 and TRBJ1-1; D is ambiguous. Germline values: CDR1 SGHVS, CDR2 FNYEAQ. V shed 1 base and J shed 4 bases, with 10 bases lying between them. The CDR3 length is 14 residues.

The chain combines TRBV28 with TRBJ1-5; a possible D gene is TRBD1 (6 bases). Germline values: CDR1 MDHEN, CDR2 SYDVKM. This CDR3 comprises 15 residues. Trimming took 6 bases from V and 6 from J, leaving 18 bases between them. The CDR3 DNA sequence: TGTGCCAGCAGCCCACTAACAGGGTCCGGTCAGCCCCAGCATTTT. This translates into CASSPLTGSGQPQHF.

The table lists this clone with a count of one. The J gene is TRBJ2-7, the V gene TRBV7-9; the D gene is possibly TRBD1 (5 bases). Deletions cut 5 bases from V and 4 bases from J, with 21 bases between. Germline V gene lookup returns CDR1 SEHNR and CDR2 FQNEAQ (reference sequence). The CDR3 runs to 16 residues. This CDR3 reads CASSPQVAGFQYEQYF. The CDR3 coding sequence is TGTGCCAGCAGCCCGCAGGTCGCAGGGTTCCAGTACGAGCAGTACTTC.

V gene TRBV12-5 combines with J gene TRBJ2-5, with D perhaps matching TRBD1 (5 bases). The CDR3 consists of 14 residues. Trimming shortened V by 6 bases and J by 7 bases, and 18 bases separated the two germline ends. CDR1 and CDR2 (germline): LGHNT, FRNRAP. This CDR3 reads CASGSDSLVGTQYF. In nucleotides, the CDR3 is TGTGCTAGTGGATCTGACAGTCTCGTGGGGACCCAGTACTTC.